In this sample, the clone carrying this T cell receptor (beta chain) turned up once. The data were obtained in a study of cytomegalovirus exposure and HLA in healthy donors. This CDR3 contains 14 residues. In germline, CDR1 is ENHRY, CDR2 SYGVKD. Germline trimming cut 7 bases from V and 4 bases from J; bases unmatched to any gene: 8. Some clones are missing from TCRdb's copy, which holds only in-frame ones; the method was immunoSEQ multiplex PCR. The sample has over 150,000 clones, about 82% seen once. The sequence came from a human donor in good health. The chain carries TRBV10-3 and TRBJ2-7; 9 bases are shared with TRBD1. The specimen was PBMCs. CDR3 sequence: CAITSGQGRYEQYF. CDR3 bases: TGTGCCATCACCTCGGGACAGGGCCGTTACGAGCAGTACTTC.